This TCR beta chain came from a study of identical twins. Findings and limits, study-wide: Analyses based on zero insertions could be partly confounded by invariant MAIT and iNKT cells.

This clonotype has more than one count but fewer than ten. What it binds is unknown. This CDR3 has 13 residues. CDR1 and CDR2 from the germline V gene are DFQATT and SNEGSKA (reference sequence). J lost 6 bases, V lost 2 bases, and 1 base had no gene match. TCRdb called the 5' RACE reads again in MiXCR, with one record for every CDR3 protein. The sample consists of about 890,000 distinct CDR3 sequences, 10% to 15% of them appearing once. This sample also belongs to another study, concerning yellow fever vaccine responses in identical twins.

The chain is built from TRBV20-1 and TRBJ2-1; 10 nucleotides line up with TRBD1. The sequence was obtained from a woman younger than 35 in good health. The sample taken for sequencing was PBMCs. The chain's CDR3 is CSARRTGGNEQFF. CDR3 DNA sequence: TGCAGTGCTAGAAGGACAGGGGGCAATGAGCAGTTCTTC.